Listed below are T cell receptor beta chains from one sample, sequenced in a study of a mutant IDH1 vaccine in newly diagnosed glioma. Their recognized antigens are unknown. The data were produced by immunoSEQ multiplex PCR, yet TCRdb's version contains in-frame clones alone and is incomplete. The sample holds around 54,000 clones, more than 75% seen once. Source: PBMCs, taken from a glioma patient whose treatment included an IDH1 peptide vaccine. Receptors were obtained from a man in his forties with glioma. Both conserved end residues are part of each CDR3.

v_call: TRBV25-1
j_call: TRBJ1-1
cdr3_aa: CASSEGGLPGAEAFF

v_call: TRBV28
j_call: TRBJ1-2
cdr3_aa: CASGVNYGYTF

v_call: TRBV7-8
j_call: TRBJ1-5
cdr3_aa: CASSQTGKQPQHF

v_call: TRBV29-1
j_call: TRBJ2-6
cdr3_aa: CSVSGGTTSGANVLTF

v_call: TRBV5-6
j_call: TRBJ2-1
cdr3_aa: CASRLGGDEQFF

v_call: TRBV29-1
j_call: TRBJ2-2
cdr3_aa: CSGLDVGELFF

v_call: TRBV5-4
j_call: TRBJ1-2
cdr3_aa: CASSVSNNYGYTF

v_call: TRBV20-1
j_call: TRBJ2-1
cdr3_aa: CSRGTYNEQFF

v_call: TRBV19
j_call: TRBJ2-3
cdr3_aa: CASSFGQFSTDTQYF

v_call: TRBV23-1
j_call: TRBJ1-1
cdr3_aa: CASSRRDEAFF

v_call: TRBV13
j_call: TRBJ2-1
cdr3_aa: CASCLGPKAPSYNEQFF

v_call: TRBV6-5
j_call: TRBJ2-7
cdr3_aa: CASRPSGVLAYEQYF

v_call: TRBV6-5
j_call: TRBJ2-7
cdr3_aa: CASSFPLSSGLYEQYF

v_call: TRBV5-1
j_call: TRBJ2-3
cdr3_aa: CASSLALAGTDTQYF

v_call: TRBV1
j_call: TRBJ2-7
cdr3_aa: CTSSQDDLAGTYEQYF

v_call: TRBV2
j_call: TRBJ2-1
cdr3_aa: CASRWDLNEQFF

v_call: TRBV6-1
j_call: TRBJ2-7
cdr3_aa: CASSDGLAGAYEQYF

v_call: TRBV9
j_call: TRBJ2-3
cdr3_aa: CASSGRRRTDTQYF